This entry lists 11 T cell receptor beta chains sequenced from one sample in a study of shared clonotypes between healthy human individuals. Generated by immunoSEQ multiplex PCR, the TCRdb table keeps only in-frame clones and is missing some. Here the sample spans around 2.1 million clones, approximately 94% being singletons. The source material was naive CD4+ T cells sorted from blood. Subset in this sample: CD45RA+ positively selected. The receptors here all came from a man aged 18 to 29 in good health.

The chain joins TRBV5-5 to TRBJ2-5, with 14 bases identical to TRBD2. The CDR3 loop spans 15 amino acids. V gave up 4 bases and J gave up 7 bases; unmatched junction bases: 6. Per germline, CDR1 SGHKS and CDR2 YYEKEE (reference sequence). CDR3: CASSATSGGAGTQYF. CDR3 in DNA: TGTGCCAGCAGCGCGACTAGCGGGGGGGCCGGGACCCAGTACTTC.

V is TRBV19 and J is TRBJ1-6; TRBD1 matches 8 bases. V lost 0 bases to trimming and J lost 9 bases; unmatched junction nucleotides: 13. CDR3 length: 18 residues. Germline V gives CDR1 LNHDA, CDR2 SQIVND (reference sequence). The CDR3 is CASSIDSRGTGRGSPLHF. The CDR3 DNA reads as TGTGCCAGTAGTATAGACTCCCGCGGGACAGGAAGGGGTTCACCCCTCCACTTT.

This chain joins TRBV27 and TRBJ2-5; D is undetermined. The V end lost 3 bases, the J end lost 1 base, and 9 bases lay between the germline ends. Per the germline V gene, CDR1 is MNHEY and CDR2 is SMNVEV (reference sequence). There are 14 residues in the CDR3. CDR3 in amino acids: CASSFGTSQETQYF. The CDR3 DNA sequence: TGTGCCAGCAGTTTCGGAACCAGCCAAGAGACCCAGTACTTC.

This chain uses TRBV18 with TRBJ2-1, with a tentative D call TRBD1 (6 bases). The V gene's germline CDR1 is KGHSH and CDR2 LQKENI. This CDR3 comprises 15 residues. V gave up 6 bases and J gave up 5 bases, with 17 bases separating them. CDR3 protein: CASSDRGFGNNEQFF. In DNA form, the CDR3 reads TGTGCCAGCTCCGATAGGGGGTTCGGCAACAATGAGCAGTTCTTC.

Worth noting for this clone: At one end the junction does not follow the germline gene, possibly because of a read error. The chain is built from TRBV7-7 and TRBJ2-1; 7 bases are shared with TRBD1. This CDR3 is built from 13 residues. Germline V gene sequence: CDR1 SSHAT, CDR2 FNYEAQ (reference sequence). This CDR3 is CASSPDRANEQFF. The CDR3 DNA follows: TGTGCTAGCAGCCCCGACAGGGCCAATGAGCAGTTCTTC. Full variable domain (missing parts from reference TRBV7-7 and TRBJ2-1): GAGVSQSPRYKVTKRGQDVTLRCDPISSHATLYWYQQALGQGPEFLTYFNYEAQPDKSGLPSDRFSAERPEGSISTLTIQRTEQRDSAMYRCASSPDRANEQFFGPGTRLTVL.

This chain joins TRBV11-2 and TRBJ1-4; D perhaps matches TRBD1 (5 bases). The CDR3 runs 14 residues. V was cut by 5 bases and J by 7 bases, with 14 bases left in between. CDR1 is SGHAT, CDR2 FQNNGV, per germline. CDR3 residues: CASSPQGTSEKLFF. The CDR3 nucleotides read TGTGCCAGCAGCCCCCAAGGGACTTCTGAAAAACTGTTTTTT. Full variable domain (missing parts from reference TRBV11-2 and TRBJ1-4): EAGVAQSPRYKIIEKRQSVAFWCNPISGHATLYWYQQILGQGPKLLIQFQNNGVVDDSQLPKDRFSAERLKGVDSTLKIQPAKLEDSAVYLCASSPQGTSEKLFFGSGTQLSVL.

For the CDR3, the DNA is TGTGCCAGCAGATTTAGCGGGGTCACCTACGAGCAGTACTTC. The encoded protein is CASRFSGVTYEQYF. The chain combines TRBV6-5 with TRBJ2-7, with 8 bases aligning to TRBD2. Germline CDR1 is MNHEY and CDR2 is SVGAGI. V gave up 6 bases and J gave up 2 bases; unmatched junction bases: 6. The CDR3 is 14 amino acids.

Here the CDR3 DNA reads TGTGCCAGCAAAACAACCTCGACAGGGGGCACTGAAGCTTTCTTT. It is translated as CASKTTSTGGTEAFF. This chain uses TRBV28 with TRBJ1-1; 9 nucleotides line up with TRBD1. J lost 4 bases, V lost 7 bases, and 10 bases had no gene match. The CDR3 runs 15 residues. The germline V gene has CDR1 MDHEN and CDR2 SYDVKM.

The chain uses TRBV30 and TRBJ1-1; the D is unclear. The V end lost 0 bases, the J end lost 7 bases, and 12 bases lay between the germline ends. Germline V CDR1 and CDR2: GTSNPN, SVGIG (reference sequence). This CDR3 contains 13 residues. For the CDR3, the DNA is TGTGCCTGGAGTGTACAAGCGGCCGGTGAAGCTTTCTTT. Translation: CAWSVQAAGEAFF.

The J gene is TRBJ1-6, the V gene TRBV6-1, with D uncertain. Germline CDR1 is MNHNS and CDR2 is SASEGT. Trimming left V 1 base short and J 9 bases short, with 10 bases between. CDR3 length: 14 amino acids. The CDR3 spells CASSEGPITSPLHF. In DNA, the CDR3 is TGTGCCAGCAGTGAAGGGCCTATTACTTCACCCCTCCACTTT.

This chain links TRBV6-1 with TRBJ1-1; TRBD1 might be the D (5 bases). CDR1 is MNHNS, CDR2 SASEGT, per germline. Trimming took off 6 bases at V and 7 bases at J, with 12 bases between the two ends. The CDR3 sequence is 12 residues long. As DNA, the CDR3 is TGTGCCAGCAGCCCAGGGTTACGTGAAGCTTTCTTT. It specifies CASSPGLREAFF.